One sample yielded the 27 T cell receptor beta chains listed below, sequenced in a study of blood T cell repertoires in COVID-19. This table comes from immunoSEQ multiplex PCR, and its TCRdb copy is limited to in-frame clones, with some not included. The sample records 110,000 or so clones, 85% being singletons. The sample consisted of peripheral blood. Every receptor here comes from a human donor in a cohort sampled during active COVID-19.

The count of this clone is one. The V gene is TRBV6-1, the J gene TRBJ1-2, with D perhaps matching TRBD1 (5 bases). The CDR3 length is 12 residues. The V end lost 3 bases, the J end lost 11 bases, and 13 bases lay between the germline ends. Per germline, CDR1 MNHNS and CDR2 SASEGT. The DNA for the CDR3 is TGTGCCAGCAGTGACCCCAAGGCAGGGTACACCTTC. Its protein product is CASSDPKAGYTF.

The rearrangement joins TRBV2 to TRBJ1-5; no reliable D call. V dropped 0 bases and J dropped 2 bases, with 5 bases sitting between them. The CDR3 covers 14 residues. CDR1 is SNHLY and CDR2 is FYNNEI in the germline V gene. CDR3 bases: TGTGCCAGCAGTGAAGCCGGGGGCAATCAGCCCCAGCATTTT. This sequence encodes CASSEAGGNQPQHF.

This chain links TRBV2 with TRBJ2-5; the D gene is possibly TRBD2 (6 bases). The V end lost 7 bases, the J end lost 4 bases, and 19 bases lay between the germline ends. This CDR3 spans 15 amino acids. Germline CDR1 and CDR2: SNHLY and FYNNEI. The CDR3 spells CASTTGRGLIETQYF. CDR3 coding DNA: TGTGCCAGCACAACGGGGCGGGGTTTAATAGAGACCCAGTACTTC.

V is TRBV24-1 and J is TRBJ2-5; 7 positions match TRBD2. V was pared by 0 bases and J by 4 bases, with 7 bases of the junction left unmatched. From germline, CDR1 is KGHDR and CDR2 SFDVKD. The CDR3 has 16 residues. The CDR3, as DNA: TGTGCCACCAGTGATTTGGCCTTTGGGGGGGTAGAGACCCAGTACTTC. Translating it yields CATSDLAFGGVETQYF.

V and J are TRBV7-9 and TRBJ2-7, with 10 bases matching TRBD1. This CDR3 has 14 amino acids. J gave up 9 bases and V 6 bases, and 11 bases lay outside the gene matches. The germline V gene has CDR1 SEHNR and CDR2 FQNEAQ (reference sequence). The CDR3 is CASRSEGTGVTQYF. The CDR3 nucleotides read TGTGCCAGCAGGAGCGAAGGGACAGGGGTGACGCAGTACTTC. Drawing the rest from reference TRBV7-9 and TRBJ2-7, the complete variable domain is DTGVSQNPRHKITKRGQNVTFRCDPISEHNRLYWYRQTLGQGPEFLTYFQNEAQLEKSRLLSDRFSAERPKGSFSTLEIQRTEQGDSAMYLCASRSEGTGVTQYFGPGTRLTVT.

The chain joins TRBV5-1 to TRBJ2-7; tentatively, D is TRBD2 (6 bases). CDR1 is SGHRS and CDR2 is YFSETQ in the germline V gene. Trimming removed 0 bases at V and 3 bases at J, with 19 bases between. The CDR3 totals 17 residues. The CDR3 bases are TGCGCCAGCAGCTTGGCCCTCGACCGGGGAGGAGGCTACGAGCAGTACTTC. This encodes CASSLALDRGGGYEQYF.

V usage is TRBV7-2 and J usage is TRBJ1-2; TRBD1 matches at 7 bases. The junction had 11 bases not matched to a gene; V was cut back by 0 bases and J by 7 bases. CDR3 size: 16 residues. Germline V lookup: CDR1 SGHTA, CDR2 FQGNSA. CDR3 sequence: CASSLATGERGIGYTF. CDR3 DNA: TGTGCCAGCAGCTTAGCTACAGGGGAAAGGGGTATTGGCTACACCTTC.

Here the CDR3 reads CASSLRGHGYTF. CDR3 coding DNA: TGTGCCAGCAGTTTGAGGGGGCATGGCTACACCTTC. The chain couples TRBV27 to TRBJ1-2, with 7 positions matching TRBD1. The CDR3 loop spans 12 amino acids. CDR1 is MNHEY, CDR2 SMNVEV, per germline (reference sequence). J was trimmed by 6 bases and V by 3 bases; bases with no gene match: 1.

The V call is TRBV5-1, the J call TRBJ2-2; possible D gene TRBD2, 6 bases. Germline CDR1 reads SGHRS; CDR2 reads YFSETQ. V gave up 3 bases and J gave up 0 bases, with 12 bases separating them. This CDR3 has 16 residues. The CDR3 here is CASSSTGLANTGELFF. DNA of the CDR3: TGCGCCAGCAGCTCGACGGGACTCGCGAACACCGGGGAGCTGTTTTTT.

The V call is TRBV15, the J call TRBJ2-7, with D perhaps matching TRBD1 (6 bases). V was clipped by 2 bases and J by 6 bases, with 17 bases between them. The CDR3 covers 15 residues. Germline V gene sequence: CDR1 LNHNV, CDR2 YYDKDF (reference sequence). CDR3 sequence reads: CATSRSGTLFGEQYF. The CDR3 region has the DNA TGTGCCACCAGCAGATCCGGGACACTCTTTGGCGAGCAGTACTTC.

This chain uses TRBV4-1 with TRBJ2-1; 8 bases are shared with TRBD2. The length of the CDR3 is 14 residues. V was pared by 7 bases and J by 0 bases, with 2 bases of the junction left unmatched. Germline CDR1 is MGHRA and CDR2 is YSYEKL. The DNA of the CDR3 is TGCGCCAGCACCCGGGGGGGCTCCTACAATGAGCAGTTCTTC. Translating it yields CASTRGGSYNEQFF.

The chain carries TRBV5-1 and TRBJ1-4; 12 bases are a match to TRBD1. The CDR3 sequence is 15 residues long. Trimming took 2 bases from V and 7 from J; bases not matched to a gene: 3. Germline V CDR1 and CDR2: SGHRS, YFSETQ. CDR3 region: CASSFGTGGIEKLFF. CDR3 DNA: TGCGCCAGCAGCTTTGGGACAGGGGGCATTGAAAAACTGTTTTTT.

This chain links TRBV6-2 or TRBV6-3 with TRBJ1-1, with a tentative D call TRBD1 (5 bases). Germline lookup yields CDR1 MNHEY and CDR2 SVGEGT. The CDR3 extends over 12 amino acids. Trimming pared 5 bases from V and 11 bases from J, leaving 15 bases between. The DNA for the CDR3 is TGTGCCAGCAGTCTACAGGAAACCCGGGCTTTCTTT. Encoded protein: CASSLQETRAFF.

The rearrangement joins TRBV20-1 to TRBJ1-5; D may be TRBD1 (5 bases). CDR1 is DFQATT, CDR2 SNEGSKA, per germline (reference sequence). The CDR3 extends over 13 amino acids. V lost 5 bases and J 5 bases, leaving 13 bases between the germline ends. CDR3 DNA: TGCAGTGCTGGTGGTAAGGGGCATCAGCCCCAGCATTTT. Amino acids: CSAGGKGHQPQHF.

CDR3 nucleotides: TGTGCCAGCAGCCCCGAACTAGCGGGGGGCTCAGATACGCAGTATTTT. Encoded protein: CASSPELAGGSDTQYF. The chain joins TRBV7-2 to TRBJ2-3; 12 positions match TRBD2. The V segment lost 5 bases and the J segment 4 bases; nucleotides outside the gene matches: 7. Germline V lookup: CDR1 SGHTA, CDR2 FQGNSA. The CDR3 runs to 16 residues. Together with reference TRBV7-2 and TRBJ2-3, the CDR3 gives the full variable domain: GAGVSQSPSNKVTEKGKDVELRCDPISGHTALYWYRQSLGQGLEFLIYFQGNSAPDKSGLPSDRFSAERTGGSVSTLTIQRTQQEDSAVYLCASSPELAGGSDTQYFGPGTRLTVL.

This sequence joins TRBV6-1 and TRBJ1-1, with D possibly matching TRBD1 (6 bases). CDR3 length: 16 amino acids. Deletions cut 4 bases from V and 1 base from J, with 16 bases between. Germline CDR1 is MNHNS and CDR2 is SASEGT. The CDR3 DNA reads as TGTGCCAGCAGTGGGCCAGGGGCCGTAGCGAACACTGAAGCTTTCTTT. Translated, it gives CASSGPGAVANTEAFF.

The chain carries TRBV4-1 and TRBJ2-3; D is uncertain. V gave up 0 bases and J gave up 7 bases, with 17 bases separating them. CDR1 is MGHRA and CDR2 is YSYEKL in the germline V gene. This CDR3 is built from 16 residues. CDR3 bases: TGCGCCAGCAGCCAAGAGCGGAGCCCGAGCTTTAATACGCAGTATTTT. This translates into CASSQERSPSFNTQYF.

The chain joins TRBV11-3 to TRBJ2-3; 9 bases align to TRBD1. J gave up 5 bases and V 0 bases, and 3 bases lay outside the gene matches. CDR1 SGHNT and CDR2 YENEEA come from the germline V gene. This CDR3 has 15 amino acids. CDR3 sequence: CASSLEGTGRDTQYF. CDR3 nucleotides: TGTGCCAGCAGCTTAGAGGGGACAGGGCGAGATACGCAGTATTTT.

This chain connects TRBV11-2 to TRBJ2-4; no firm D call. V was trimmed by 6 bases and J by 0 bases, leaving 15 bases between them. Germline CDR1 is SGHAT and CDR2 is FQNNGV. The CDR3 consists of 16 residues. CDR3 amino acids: CASSQLELLAKNIQYF. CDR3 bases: TGTGCCAGCAGTCAACTGGAGTTACTAGCCAAAAACATTCAGTACTTC.

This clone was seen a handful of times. CDR3 DNA: TGTGCCAGCAGCTTATTAGACTACGAGCAGTACTTC. Its translation: CASSLLDYEQYF. The J gene is TRBJ2-7, the V gene TRBV5-4; D gene uncertain. With 2 bases removed from V and 3 bases from J, the gap between germline ends came to 6 bases. Germline V CDR1 and CDR2: SGHNT, YYREEE (reference sequence). This CDR3 comprises 12 residues.

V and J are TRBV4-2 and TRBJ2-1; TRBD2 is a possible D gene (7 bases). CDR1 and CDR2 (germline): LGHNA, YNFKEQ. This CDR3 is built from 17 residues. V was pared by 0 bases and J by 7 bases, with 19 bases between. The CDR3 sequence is CASSQDRRGGTWNEQFF. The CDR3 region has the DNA TGTGCCAGCAGCCAAGATAGGAGGGGGGGGACTTGGAATGAGCAGTTCTTC.

CDR3 in amino acids: CASSLVLAGGYNEQFF. As DNA, the CDR3 is TGCGCCAGCAGCTTGGTTCTAGCGGGGGGGTACAATGAGCAGTTCTTC. V and J are TRBV5-1 and TRBJ2-1; 12 bases are shared with TRBD2. Unmatched junction bases numbered 2, after V lost 0 bases and J lost 4 bases. The CDR3 loop spans 16 amino acids. CDR1 is SGHRS, CDR2 YFSETQ, per germline.

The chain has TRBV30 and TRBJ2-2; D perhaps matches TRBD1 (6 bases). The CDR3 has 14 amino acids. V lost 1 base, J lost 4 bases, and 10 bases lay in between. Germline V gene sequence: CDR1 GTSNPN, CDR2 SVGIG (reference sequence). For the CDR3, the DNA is TGTGCCTGGAGTGAGCAGGGGCGCACCGGGGAGCTGTTTTTT. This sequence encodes CAWSEQGRTGELFF.

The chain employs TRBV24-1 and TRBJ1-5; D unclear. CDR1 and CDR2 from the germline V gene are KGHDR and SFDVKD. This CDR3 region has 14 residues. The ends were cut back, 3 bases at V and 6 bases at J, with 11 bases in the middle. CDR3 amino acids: CATSDGAQAQPQHF. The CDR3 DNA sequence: TGTGCCACCAGTGATGGAGCCCAAGCTCAGCCCCAGCATTTT.

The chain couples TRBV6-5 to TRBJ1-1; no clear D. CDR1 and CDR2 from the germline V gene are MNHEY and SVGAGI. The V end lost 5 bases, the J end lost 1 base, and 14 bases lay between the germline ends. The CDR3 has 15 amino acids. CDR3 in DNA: TGTGCCAGCAGTCTGGACGGGAGTGGGAACACTGAAGCTTTCTTT. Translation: CASSLDGSGNTEAFF.

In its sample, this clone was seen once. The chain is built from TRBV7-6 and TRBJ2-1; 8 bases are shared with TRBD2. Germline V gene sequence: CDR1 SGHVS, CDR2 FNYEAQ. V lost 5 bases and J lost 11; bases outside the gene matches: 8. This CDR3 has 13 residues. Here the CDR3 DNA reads TGTGCCAGCAGCCCCCGGGAGGGGGACAAGCAGTTCTTC. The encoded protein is CASSPREGDKQFF.

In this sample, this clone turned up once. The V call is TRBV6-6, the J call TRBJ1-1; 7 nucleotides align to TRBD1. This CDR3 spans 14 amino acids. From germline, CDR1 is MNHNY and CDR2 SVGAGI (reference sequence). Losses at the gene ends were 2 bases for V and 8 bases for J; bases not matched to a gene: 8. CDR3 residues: CASSYLPGGREAFF. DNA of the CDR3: TGTGCCAGCAGTTACCTACCAGGGGGTAGGGAAGCTTTCTTT.